The entry below describes one T cell receptor (beta chain). Its antigen is undetermined. Sequenced by immunoSEQ multiplex PCR; TCRdb stores in-frame clones only, minus some. The sample shows some 1.4 million clones, roughly 97% of them seen only once. From CD4+ cells came CD45RA+ naive and CD45RA-negative memory subsets. The source of the sample is a study of shared clonotypes between healthy human individuals. The wider study: Aged between 18 and 49, the donors were two women and three men. Every donor yielded three CD4 naive, three CD4 memory, two CD8 naive and one CD8 memory plate. Broader study findings: Among donors, the sharing of clonotypes was expected to be influenced by sequencing depth.

The sequence was obtained from a man aged 25-45 years in good health. The sequenced sample consisted of naive CD4+ T cells sorted from blood. Subset defined: CD45RA+ positively selected.

CDR3 in DNA: TGTGCCAGCAACCCCGGGACAGGGGATGTCGAGCAGTACTTC. It encodes CASNPGTGDVEQYF. The chain carries TRBV6-5 and TRBJ2-7, with TRBD1 identical over 10 bases. This CDR3 contains 14 residues. The trim removed 7 bases at V and 6 bases at J, leaving 9 bases unmatched. CDR1 MNHEY and CDR2 SVGAGI come from the germline V gene.